This T cell receptor (beta chain) stems from a study of cytomegalovirus exposure and HLA in healthy donors. Overall study findings and caveats: A classifier reportedly called cytomegalovirus status with high sensitivity and specificity.

Comments on this clone: The target antigen is unknown.

The PCR was carried out with 60 Vbeta primers and 13 Jbeta primers. This table comes from immunoSEQ multiplex PCR, and its TCRdb copy is limited to in-frame clones, with some not included. This sample yields about 200,000 clones, of which approximately 78% are seen a single time; 2.7% belongs to the top ten. This clonotype was obtained from a woman between 40 and 55 years old in good health and CMV-seronegative. The sequencing sample was made of PBMCs.

The CDR3 DNA is TGTGCCAGCAGTTGGTTAGGGGGCGCAACTAATGAAAAACTGTTTTTT. Translated: CASSWLGGATNEKLFF. The chain combines TRBV6-5 with TRBJ1-4; 7 bases map to TRBD1. Trimming took 4 bases from V and 0 from J; bases not matched to a gene: 5. The CDR3 has 16 amino acids. Germline V gene data show CDR1 as MNHEY and CDR2 as SVGAGI.